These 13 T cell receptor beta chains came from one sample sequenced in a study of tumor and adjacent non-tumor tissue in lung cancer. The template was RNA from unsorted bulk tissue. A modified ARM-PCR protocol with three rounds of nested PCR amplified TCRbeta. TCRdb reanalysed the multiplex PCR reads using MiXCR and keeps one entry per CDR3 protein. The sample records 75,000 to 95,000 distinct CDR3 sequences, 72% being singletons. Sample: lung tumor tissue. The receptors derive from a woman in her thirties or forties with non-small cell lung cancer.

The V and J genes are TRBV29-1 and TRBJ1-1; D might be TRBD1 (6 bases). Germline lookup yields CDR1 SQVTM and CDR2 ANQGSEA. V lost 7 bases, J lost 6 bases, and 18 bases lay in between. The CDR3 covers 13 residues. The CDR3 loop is CSGTQGGVAEAFF. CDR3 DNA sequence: TGCAGCGGGACACAGGGAGGTGTCGCTGAAGCTTTCTTT.

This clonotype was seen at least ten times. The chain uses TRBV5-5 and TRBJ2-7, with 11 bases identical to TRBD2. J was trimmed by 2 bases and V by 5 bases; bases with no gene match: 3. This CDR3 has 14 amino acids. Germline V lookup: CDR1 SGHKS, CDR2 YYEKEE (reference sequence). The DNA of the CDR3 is TGTGCCAGCAGTTTAGCGGGGGGGCCCTACGAGCAGTACTTC. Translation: CASSLAGGPYEQYF.

The CDR3 nucleotides are TGCAGTGCTAGTGTCTGGCAGGGGAAATACGAGCAGTACTTC. This encodes CSASVWQGKYEQYF. V usage is TRBV20-1 and J usage is TRBJ2-7, with D possibly being TRBD1 (6 bases). The length of the CDR3 is 14 residues. CDR1 DFQATT and CDR2 SNEGSKA come from the germline V gene (reference sequence). V lost 3 bases to trimming and J lost 4 bases, with 16 bases between them.

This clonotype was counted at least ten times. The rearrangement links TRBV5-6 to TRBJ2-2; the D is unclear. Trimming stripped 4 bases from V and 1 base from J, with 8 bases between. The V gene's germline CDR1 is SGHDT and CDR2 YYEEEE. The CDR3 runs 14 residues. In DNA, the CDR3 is TGTGCCAGCAGCCCCGACCTGAACACCGGGGAGCTGTTTTTT. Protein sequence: CASSPDLNTGELFF.

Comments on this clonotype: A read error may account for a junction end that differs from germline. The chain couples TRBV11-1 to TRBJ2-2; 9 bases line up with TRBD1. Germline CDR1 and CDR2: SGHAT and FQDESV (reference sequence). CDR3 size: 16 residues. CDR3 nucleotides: TGTGCCAGCAGCTCCTCCGGGACAGGGAACACTGGGGAGCTGTTATTT. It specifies CASSSSGTGNTGELLF. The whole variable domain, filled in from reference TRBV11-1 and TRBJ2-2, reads EAEVAQSPRYKITEKSQAVAFWCDPISGHATLYWYRQILGQGPELLVQFQDESVVDDSQLPKDRFSAERLKGVDSTLKIQPAELGDSAMYLCASSSSGTGNTGELLFGEGSRLTVL.

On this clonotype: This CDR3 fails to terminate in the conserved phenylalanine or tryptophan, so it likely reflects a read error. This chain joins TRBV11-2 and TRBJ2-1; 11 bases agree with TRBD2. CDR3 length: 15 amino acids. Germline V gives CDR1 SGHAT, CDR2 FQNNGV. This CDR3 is CDSSVAGGGYSEQFS. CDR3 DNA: TGTGACAGCAGCGTAGCGGGGGGGGGGTACAGTGAGCAGTTCTCC.

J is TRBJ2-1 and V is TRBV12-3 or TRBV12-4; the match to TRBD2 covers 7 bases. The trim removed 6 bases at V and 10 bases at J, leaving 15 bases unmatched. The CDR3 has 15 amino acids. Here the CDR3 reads CASSPTSERAKEQFF. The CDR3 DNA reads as TGTGCCAGCAGCCCTACTAGCGAGAGGGCCAAGGAGCAGTTCTTC.

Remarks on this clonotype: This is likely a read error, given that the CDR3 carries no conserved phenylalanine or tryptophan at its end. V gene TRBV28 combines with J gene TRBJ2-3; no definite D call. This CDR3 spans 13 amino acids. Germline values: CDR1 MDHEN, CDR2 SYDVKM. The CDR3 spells CTSSTTLDDTQYS. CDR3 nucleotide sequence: TGTACCAGCAGTACGACGCTCGACGATACGCAGTATTCT.

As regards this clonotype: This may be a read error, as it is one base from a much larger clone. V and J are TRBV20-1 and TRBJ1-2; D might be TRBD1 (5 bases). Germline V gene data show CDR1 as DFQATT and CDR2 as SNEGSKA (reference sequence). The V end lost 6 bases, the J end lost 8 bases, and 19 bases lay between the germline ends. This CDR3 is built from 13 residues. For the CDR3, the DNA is TGCAGTGCGAAGACAAGGGGACTAGCCGGCTACACCTTC. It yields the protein CSAKTRGLAGYTF.

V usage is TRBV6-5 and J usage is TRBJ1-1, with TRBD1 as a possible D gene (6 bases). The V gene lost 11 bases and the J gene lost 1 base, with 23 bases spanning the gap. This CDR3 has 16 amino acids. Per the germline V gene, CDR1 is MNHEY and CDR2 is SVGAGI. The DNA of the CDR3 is TGTGCCTCTCGGAAGGGACCCGACAGGCAGAACACTGAAGCTTTCTTT. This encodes CASRKGPDRQNTEAFF.

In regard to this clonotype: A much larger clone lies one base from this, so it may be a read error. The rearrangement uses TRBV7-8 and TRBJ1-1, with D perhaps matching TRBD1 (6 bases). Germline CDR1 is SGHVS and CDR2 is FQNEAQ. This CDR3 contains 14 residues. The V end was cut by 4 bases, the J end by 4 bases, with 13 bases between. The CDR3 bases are TGTGCCAGCAGCTCGACAGGCCTGAGCACTGAAGCTTTCTTT. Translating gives CASSSTGLSTEAFF.

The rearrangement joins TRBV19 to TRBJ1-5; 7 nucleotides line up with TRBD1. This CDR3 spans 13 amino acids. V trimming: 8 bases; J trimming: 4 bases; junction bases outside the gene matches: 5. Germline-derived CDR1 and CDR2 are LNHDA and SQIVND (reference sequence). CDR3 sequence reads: CASAGGANQPQHF. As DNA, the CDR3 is TGTGCCAGTGCAGGGGGTGCTAATCAGCCCCAGCATTTT.

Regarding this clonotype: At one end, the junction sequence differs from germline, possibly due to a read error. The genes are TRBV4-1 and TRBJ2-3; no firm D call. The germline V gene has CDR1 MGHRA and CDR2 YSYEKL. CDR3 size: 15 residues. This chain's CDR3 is CARSPVRSSTDTQYF. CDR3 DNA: TGCGCCAGGAGCCCCGTCCGGTCAAGTACAGATACGCAGTATTTT.